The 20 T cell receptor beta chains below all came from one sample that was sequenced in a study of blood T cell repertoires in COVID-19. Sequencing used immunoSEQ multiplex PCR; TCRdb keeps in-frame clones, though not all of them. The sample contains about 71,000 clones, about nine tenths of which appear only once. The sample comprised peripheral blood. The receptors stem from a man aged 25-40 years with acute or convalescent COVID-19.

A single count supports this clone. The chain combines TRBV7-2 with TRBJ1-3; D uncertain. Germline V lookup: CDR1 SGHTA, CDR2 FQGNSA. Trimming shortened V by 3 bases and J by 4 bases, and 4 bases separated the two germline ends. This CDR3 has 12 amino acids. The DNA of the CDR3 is TGTGCCAGCAGCTTTATGGGAAACACCATATATTTT. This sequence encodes CASSFMGNTIYF.

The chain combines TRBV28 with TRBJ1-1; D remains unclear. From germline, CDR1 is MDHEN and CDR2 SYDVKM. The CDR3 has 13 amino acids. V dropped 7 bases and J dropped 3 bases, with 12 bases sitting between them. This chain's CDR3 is CASKTRVYTEAFF. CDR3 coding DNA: TGTGCCAGCAAAACCCGGGTTTACACTGAAGCTTTCTTT.

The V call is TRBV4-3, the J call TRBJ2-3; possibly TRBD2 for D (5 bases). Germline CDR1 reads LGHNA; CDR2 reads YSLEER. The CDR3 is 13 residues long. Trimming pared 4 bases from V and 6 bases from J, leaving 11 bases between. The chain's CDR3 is CASSLTGMDTQYF. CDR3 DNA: TGCGCCAGCAGCCTCACCGGGATGGATACGCAGTATTTT.

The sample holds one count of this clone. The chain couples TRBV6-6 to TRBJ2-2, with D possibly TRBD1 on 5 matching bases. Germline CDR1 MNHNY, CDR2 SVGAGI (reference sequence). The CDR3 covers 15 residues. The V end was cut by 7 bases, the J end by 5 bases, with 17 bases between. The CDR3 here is CASTQDRGWTGELFF. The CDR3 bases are TGTGCCAGCACACAGGATCGAGGATGGACCGGGGAGCTGTTTTTT.

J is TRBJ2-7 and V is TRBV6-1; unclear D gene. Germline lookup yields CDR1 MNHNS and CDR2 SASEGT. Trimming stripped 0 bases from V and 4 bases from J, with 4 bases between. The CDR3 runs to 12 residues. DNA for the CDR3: TGTGCCAGCAGTGAAGCGGCTTACGAGCAGTACTTC. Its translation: CASSEAAYEQYF.

In nucleotides, the CDR3 is TGTGCCAGCAGTGTGAGGGGGCGAACTAATGAAAAACTGTTTTTT. Translation gives CASSVRGRTNEKLFF. The rearrangement uses TRBV2 and TRBJ1-4, with 7 bases matching TRBD1. CDR3 length: 15 amino acids. V trimming: 4 bases; J trimming: 1 base; junction bases outside the gene matches: 3. Germline V lookup: CDR1 SNHLY, CDR2 FYNNEI.

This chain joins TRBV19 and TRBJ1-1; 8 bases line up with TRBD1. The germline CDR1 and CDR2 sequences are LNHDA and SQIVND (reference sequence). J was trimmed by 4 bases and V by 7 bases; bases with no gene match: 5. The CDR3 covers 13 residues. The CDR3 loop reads CASTGQVRTEAFF. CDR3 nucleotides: TGTGCCAGTACGGGACAGGTCCGCACTGAAGCTTTCTTT.

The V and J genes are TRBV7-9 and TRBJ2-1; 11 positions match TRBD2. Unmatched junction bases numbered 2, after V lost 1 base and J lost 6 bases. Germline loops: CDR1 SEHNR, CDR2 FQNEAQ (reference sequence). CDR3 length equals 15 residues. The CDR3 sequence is CASSLVSGGANEQFF. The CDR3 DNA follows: TGTGCCAGCAGCTTAGTTAGCGGGGGGGCCAATGAGCAGTTCTTC.

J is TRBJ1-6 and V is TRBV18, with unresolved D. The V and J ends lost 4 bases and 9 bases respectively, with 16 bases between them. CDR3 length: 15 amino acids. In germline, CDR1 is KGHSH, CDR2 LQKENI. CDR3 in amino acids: CASSRGSGLVSPLHF. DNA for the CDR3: TGTGCCAGCTCACGCGGCAGCGGGCTGGTTTCACCCCTCCACTTT.

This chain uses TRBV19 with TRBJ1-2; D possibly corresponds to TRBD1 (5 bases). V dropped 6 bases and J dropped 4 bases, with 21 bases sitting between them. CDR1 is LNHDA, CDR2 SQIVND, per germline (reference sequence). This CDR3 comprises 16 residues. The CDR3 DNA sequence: TGTGCCAGTAGCCCAGCCCGACGGGGGATTACCTATGGCTACACCTTC. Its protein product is CASSPARRGITYGYTF.

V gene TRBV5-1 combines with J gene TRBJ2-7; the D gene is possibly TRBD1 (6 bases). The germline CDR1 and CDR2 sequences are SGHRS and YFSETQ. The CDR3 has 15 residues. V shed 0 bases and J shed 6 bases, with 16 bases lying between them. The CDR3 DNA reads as TGCGCCAGCAGCTTGGACCCCAGGGGAGAGGGCGAGCAGTACTTC. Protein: CASSLDPRGEGEQYF.

CDR3 nucleotides: TGTGCCAGCAGCGTAGGGGGAGATAATGAAAAACTGTTTTTT. It encodes CASSVGGDNEKLFF. The J gene is TRBJ1-4, the V gene TRBV9, with no clear D. From germline, CDR1 is SGDLS and CDR2 YYNGEE. Trimming removed 0 bases from V and 4 bases from J, with 7 bases in between. The CDR3 loop spans 14 amino acids.

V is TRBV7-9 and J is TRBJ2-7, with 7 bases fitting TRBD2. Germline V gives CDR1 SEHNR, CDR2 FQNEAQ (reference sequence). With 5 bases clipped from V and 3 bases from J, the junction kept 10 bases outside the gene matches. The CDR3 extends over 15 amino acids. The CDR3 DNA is TGTGCCAGCAGCCCCGGCCTAGCGGTTGTCTACGAGCAGTACTTC. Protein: CASSPGLAVVYEQYF.

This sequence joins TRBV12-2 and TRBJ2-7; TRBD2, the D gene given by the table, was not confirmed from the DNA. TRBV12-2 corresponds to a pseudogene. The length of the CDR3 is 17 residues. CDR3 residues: CASRLLLIAEPAYEQYF. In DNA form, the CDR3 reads TGTGCAAGTCGCCTACTTCTAATAGCGGAGCCAGCCTACGAGCAGTACTTC.

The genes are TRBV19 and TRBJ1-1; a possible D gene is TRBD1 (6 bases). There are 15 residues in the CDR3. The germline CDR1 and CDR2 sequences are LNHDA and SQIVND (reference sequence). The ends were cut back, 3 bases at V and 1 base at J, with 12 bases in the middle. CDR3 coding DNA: TGTGCCAGTAGTATGGCAGGGGCGCGGAACACTGAAGCTTTCTTT. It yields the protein CASSMAGARNTEAFF.

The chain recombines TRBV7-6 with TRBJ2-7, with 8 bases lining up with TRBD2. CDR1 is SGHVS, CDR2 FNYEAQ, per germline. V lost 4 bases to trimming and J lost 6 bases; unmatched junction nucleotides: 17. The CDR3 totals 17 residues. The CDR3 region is CASSSRGAQDSLSEQYV. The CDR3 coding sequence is TGTGCCAGCAGCTCGCGGGGGGCACAGGACTCTCTCTCCGAGCAGTACGTC.

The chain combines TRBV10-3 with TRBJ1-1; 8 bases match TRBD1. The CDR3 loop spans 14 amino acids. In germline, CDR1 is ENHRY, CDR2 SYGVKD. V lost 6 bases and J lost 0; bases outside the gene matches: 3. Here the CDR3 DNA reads TGTGCCATCAGGAAACAGGGGGTGAACACTGAAGCTTTCTTT. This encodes CAIRKQGVNTEAFF.

The CDR3, as DNA: TGTGCCAGCAGCCACCGGGGGAATCAGCCCCAGCATTTT. It encodes CASSHRGNQPQHF. J is TRBJ1-5 and V is TRBV14; D may be TRBD1 (5 bases). Trimming pared 3 bases from V and 4 bases from J, leaving 7 bases between. CDR1 is SGHDN and CDR2 is FVKESK in the germline V gene. There are 13 residues in the CDR3. The variable domain in full, with the rest retrieved from reference TRBV14 and TRBJ1-5, is EAGVTQFPSHSVIEKGQTVTLRCDPISGHDNLYWYRRVMGKEIKFLLHFVKESKQDESGMPNNRFLAERTGGTYSTLKVQPAELEDSGVYFCASSHRGNQPQHFGDGTRLSIL.

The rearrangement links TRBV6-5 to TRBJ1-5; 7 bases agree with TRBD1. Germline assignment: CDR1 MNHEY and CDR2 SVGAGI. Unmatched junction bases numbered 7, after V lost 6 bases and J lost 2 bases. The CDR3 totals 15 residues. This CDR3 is CASSPTGIGNQPQHF. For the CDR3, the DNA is TGTGCCAGCAGCCCGACAGGGATTGGCAATCAGCCCCAGCATTTT.

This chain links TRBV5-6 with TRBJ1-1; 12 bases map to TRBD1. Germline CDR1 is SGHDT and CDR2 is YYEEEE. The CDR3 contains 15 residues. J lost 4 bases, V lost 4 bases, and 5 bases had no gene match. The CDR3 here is CASSPTGQGATEAFF. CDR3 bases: TGTGCCAGCAGCCCTACGGGACAGGGGGCCACTGAAGCTTTCTTT.